The clone carrying this TCR beta chain was counted only a few times. Using unique molecular identifiers, the investigators prepared the TCRbeta library. TCRdb reprocessed the PCR reads via MiXCR and lists one record per CDR3 protein. There are some 550,000 distinct CDR3 sequences in the sample; about 18% occur only once, and roughly 3.3% lies in the top ten. The data were obtained in a study of T-cell reconstitution after alpha-beta-depleted transplantation in children. The V gene's germline CDR1 is SEHNR and CDR2 FQNEAQ (reference sequence). The CDR3 loop spans 14 amino acids. The ends were cut back, 3 bases at V and 0 bases at J, with 6 bases in the middle.

The source is a human donor who donated a stem cell graft to a child with acute lymphoblastic leukemia. V and J are TRBV7-9 and TRBJ1-5; D not resolved. The source was PBMCs from the stem cell graft donor, collected from the stem cell graft. The CDR3 protein is CASSLTASNQPQHF. The DNA of the CDR3 is TGTGCCAGCAGCTTGACCGCTAGCAATCAGCCCCAGCATTTT.